This T cell receptor delta chain was recovered during a study of gamma-delta T cells after stem cell transplantation. This CDR3 is 18 amino acids long. Germline V CDR1 and CDR2: GEAIGNYY, EKD. The junction had 17 bases not matched to a gene; V was cut back by 3 bases and J by 4 bases. Turning to this clone: The protein in TCRdb stems from a much larger clone and differs at residue 13 from this DNA's translation, likely a read error; here the protein is translated from the DNA.

TCRdb applied CATT to the RT-PCR reads for clone calling. The data hold some 2,500 delta-chain clones, with under 4% observed a single time. The receptor comes from a human donor. It is not recorded whose cells these are; they may come from a transplant donor. The gene calls are TRDV2 and TRDJ1; 9 bases line up with TRDD3. Sequencing was performed on gamma-delta T cells. CDR3 in amino acids: CACDAVLGERMLSDKLIF. The CDR3 coding sequence is TGTGCCTGTGACGCCGTACTGGGGGAAAGGATGCTGAGCGATAAACTCATCTTT.